Presented here are 2 T cell receptor beta chains from one specimen sequenced in a study of identical twins. TCRdb re-called the 5' RACE reads with MiXCR, one entry per CDR3 protein. The sample shows hundreds of thousands of distinct CDR3 sequences, around 5.7% of them seen only once. The sample was naive T cells sorted from blood. Receptors originate from a man younger than 35 in good health.

This clonotype was recorded many times. The chain has TRBV12-3 or TRBV12-4 and TRBJ2-7; D not certain. The CDR3 has 15 amino acids. V was shortened by 3 bases and J by 7 bases, with 19 bases between the two germline ends. Written as DNA, the CDR3 is TGTGCCAGCAGTTTCATTGGCCAAGGCCCTCGGGAGCAGTACTTC. Protein: CASSFIGQGPREQYF.

In its sample, this clonotype was seen a few times. The chain is built from TRBV10-3 and TRBJ2-2, with TRBD1 as a possible D gene (7 bases). CDR1 is ENHRY and CDR2 is SYGVKD in the germline V gene. CDR3 length equals 14 residues. Trimming left V 8 bases short and J 5 bases short, with 15 bases between. CDR3 amino acids: CAISDQGGTGELFF. In nucleotides, the CDR3 is TGTGCCATCTCTGACCAGGGGGGAACCGGGGAGCTGTTTTTT.